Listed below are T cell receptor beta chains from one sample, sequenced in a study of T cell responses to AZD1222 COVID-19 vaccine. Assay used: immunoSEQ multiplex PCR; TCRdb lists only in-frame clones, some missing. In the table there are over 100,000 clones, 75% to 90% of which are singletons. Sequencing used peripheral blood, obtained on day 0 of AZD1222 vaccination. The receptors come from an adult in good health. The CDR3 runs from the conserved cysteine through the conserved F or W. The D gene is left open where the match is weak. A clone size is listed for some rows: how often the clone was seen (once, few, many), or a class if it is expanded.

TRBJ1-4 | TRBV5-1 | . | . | TGCGCCAGCAGCTTAACGGGCCCGAATGAAAAACTGTTTTTT | CASSLTGPNEKLFF
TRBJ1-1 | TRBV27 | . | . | TGTGCCAGCAGTTTAGATGGGGTGCGCACTGAAGCTTTCTTT | CASSLDGVRTEAFF
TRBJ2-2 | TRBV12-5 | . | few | TGTGCTAGTGGTCCACGGGTACTCGGGGAGCTGTTTTTT | CASGPRVLGELFF
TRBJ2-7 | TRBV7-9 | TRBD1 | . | TGTGCCAGCAGCTATCGACAGGGCGTCTCCTACGAGCAGTACTTC | CASSYRQGVSYEQYF
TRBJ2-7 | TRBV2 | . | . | TGTGCCAGCAGTCTAGGACGGCTCCGGGGGTACGAGCAGTACTTC | CASSLGRLRGYEQYF
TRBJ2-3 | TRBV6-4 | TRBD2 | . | TGTGCCAGCAGTGACAGCGGGGGGGCAGATACGCAGTATTTT | CASSDSGGADTQYF
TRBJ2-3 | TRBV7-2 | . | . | TGTGCCAGCAGCCCTCTTAGGAGCACAGATACGCAGTATTTT | CASSPLRSTDTQYF
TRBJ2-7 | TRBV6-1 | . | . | TGTGCCAGCAGTGAACAGGGTAATGGTCTTTCGGCCGAGCAGTACTTC | CASSEQGNGLSAEQYF
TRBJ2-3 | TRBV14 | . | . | TGTGCCAGCAGCCAAGTTGGCAACTCATACACAGATACGCAGTATTTT | CASSQVGNSYTDTQYF
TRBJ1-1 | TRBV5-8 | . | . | TGTGCCAGCAGCAAGACAAGTAGCTCTGAAGCTTTCTTT | CASSKTSSSEAFF
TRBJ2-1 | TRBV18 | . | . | TGTGCCAGCTCACCCGGATACTACAATGAGCAGTTCTTC | CASSPGYYNEQFF
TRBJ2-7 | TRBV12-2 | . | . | TGTGCAAGTCGCTTACTCCTAGCGGGGGGGCAGCCCTACGAGCAGTACTTC | CASRLLLAGGQPYEQYF
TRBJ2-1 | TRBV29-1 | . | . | TGCAGCGTTACGTTTAGTAACGAGCAGTTCTTC | CSVTFSNEQFF
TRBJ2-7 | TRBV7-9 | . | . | TGTGCCAGCAGCCCCTGGGACAAGCCCTACGAGCAGTACTTC | CASSPWDKPYEQYF
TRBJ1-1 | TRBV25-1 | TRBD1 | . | TGTGCCAGCAGACCCACGACAGGGACCATGAACACTGAAGCTTTCTTT | CASRPTTGTMNTEAFF
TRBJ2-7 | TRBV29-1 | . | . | TGCAGCGTCCTTGGAGCTTCTGGCGAGCAGTACTTC | CSVLGASGEQYF
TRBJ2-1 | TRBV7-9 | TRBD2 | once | TGTGCCAGCAGCTTAAGGCTAGCGGGGGGGCGTTGGAATGAGCAGTTCTTC | CASSLRLAGGRWNEQFF